The rows below give T cell receptor beta chains drawn from one sample of a study of CD8 T cells in ankylosing spondylitis. One entry per CDR3 protein, called by TCRdb with MiXCR from the 5' RACE reads. The table includes 210,000 or so distinct CDR3 sequences, around 8% detected once. The sample consisted of blood, either unsorted or a sorted T cell fraction (not recorded which). These receptors all stem from a female donor with ankylosing spondylitis or in good health (not recorded which). Each CDR3 is given with its conserved first and last residue. The D gene is left open where the match is weak. Clone size appears in some rows only: once, few, many, or a class for an expanded clone.

D gene: NA
V gene: TRBV28
J gene: TRBJ2-7
clone size: many
CDR3 protein: CASSALRGEQYF
CDR3 DNA: TGTGCCAGCAGTGCGCTCCGGGGGGAGCAGTACTTC

D gene: NA
V gene: TRBV7-2
J gene: TRBJ2-3
clone size: many
CDR3 protein: CASSVRVTGTDTQYF
CDR3 DNA: TGTGCCAGCAGCGTCAGGGTTACTGGCACAGATACGCAGTATTTT

D gene: NA
V gene: TRBV29-1
J gene: TRBJ2-1
clone size: many
CDR3 protein: CSVSPWRRAESNEQFF
CDR3 DNA: TGCAGCGTTTCCCCTTGGAGGCGCGCTGAGAGCAATGAGCAGTTCTTC

D gene: NA
V gene: TRBV6-2/TRBV6-3
J gene: TRBJ2-3
clone size: many
CDR3 protein: CASRYGRVDTQYF
CDR3 DNA: TGTGCCAGCCGTTACGGGCGCGTAGATACGCAGTATTTT

D gene: NA
V gene: TRBV20-1
J gene: TRBJ2-1
clone size: NA
CDR3 protein: CSVGRWALPYNGQFF
CDR3 DNA: TGCAGTGTAGGTCGGTGGGCTCTACCTTACAATGGGCAGTTCTTC

D gene: NA
V gene: TRBV28
J gene: TRBJ1-1
clone size: many
CDR3 protein: CASSTPILPYRSEAFF
CDR3 DNA: TGTGCCAGCAGTACACCTATACTCCCTTACAGGTCCGAAGCTTTCTTT

D gene: NA
V gene: TRBV28
J gene: TRBJ2-7
clone size: NA
CDR3 protein: CASSSTGEPNLVGNEQYF
CDR3 DNA: TGTGCCAGCAGTTCAACAGGCGAACCGAACCTCGTCGGGAACGAGCAGTACTTC

D gene: NA
V gene: TRBV7-2
J gene: TRBJ1-5
clone size: few
CDR3 protein: CASSPREGFQPQHF
CDR3 DNA: TGTGCCAGCAGCCCCCGGGAGGGTTTTCAGCCCCAGCATTTT

D gene: NA
V gene: TRBV3-1
J gene: TRBJ2-1
clone size: many
CDR3 protein: CASSQDGGQSYNEQFF
CDR3 DNA: TGTGCCAGCAGCCAAGACGGGGGACAGTCCTACAATGAGCAGTTCTTC

D gene: TRBD2
V gene: TRBV20-1
J gene: TRBJ2-5
clone size: NA
CDR3 protein: CSARAPSGEETQYF
CDR3 DNA: TGCAGTGCTAGAGCCCCTAGCGGAGAAGAGACCCAGTACTTC

D gene: TRBD2
V gene: TRBV29-1
J gene: TRBJ2-2
clone size: many
CDR3 protein: CSVAGLAGGHGELFF
CDR3 DNA: TGCAGCGTGGCCGGACTAGCGGGAGGGCACGGGGAGCTGTTTTTT

D gene: TRBD1
V gene: TRBV7-2
J gene: TRBJ2-7
clone size: few
CDR3 protein: CASSSPGTALREQYF
CDR3 DNA: TGTGCCAGCAGCTCCCCCGGGACAGCCCTCAGGGAGCAGTACTTC

D gene: TRBD1
V gene: TRBV6-1
J gene: TRBJ2-2
clone size: NA
CDR3 protein: CATRQGIFPGELFF
CDR3 DNA: TGTGCCACCCGACAGGGTATCTTCCCCGGGGAGCTGTTTTTT

D gene: NA
V gene: TRBV27
J gene: TRBJ1-1
clone size: many
CDR3 protein: CASSLSRTTEAFF
CDR3 DNA: TGTGCCAGCAGTTTATCGAGGACGACTGAAGCTTTCTTT

D gene: NA
V gene: TRBV29-1
J gene: TRBJ2-5
clone size: many
CDR3 protein: CSVEETGSVETQYF
CDR3 DNA: TGCAGCGTTGAAGAGACAGGCTCGGTGGAGACCCAGTACTTC

D gene: NA
V gene: TRBV5-1
J gene: TRBJ2-5
clone size: many
CDR3 protein: CASSQRPRETQYF
CDR3 DNA: TGCGCCAGCAGCCAGAGACCCAGAGAGACCCAGTACTTC

D gene: NA
V gene: TRBV5-1
J gene: TRBJ2-7
clone size: many
CDR3 protein: CASSRGTQTKDEQYF
CDR3 DNA: TGCGCCAGCAGCCGCGGGACCCAAACAAAGGACGAGCAGTACTTC

D gene: NA
V gene: TRBV5-5
J gene: TRBJ1-4
clone size: many
CDR3 protein: CASRVAGGGNEKLFF
CDR3 DNA: TGTGCCAGCAGGGTTGCGGGCGGAGGTAATGAAAAACTGTTTTTT

D gene: NA
V gene: TRBV20-1
J gene: TRBJ2-3
clone size: many
CDR3 protein: CSVDLGGDTQYF
CDR3 DNA: TGCAGTGTTGACCTCGGGGGAGATACGCAGTATTTT

D gene: TRBD1
V gene: TRBV5-1
J gene: TRBJ2-7
clone size: NA
CDR3 protein: CASSLGTGTTYEQYF
CDR3 DNA: TGCGCCAGCAGCTTAGGGACAGGAACTACCTACGAGCAGTACTTC

D gene: NA
V gene: TRBV6-1
J gene: TRBJ1-2
clone size: many
CDR3 protein: CASRPTGYGYTF
CDR3 DNA: TGTGCCAGCAGACCAACCGGCTATGGCTACACCTTC

D gene: NA
V gene: TRBV7-9
J gene: TRBJ1-4
clone size: many
CDR3 protein: CASSQGGGREKLFF
CDR3 DNA: TGTGCCAGCAGCCAAGGAGGAGGGAGGGAAAAACTGTTTTTT

D gene: NA
V gene: TRBV12-3/TRBV12-4
J gene: TRBJ2-7
clone size: many
CDR3 protein: CASSLEPQSYEQYF
CDR3 DNA: TGTGCCAGCAGTTTAGAGCCCCAATCCTACGAGCAGTACTTC

D gene: NA
V gene: TRBV5-6
J gene: TRBJ2-5
clone size: NA
CDR3 protein: CASSLKAQETQYF
CDR3 DNA: TGTGCCAGCAGCTTGAAAGCGCAAGAGACCCAGTACTTC

D gene: NA
V gene: TRBV20-1
J gene: TRBJ2-7
clone size: many
CDR3 protein: CSARDPSSYEQYF
CDR3 DNA: TGCAGTGCTAGAGATCCCAGTTCCTACGAGCAGTACTTC

D gene: NA
V gene: TRBV11-1
J gene: TRBJ1-2
clone size: NA
CDR3 protein: CASSLGQPRDYGYTF
CDR3 DNA: TGTGCCAGCAGCTTAGGGCAGCCAAGGGACTATGGCTACACCTTC

D gene: TRBD2
V gene: TRBV20-1
J gene: TRBJ2-1
clone size: many
CDR3 protein: CSARSWTSGRWAGEQFF
CDR3 DNA: TGCAGTGCTAGATCTTGGACTAGCGGGAGGTGGGCTGGTGAGCAGTTCTTC

D gene: TRBD1
V gene: TRBV5-1
J gene: TRBJ1-1
clone size: many
CDR3 protein: CASSSTGPEAFF
CDR3 DNA: TGCGCCAGCAGCTCGACAGGGCCTGAAGCTTTCTTT

D gene: TRBD1
V gene: TRBV15
J gene: TRBJ1-1
clone size: many
CDR3 protein: CATSSRTGNTEAFF
CDR3 DNA: TGTGCCACCAGCAGCCGGACAGGGAACACTGAAGCTTTCTTT

D gene: NA
V gene: TRBV12-3/TRBV12-4
J gene: TRBJ2-2
clone size: many
CDR3 protein: CASIPGGRTGELFF
CDR3 DNA: TGTGCCAGCATTCCCGGGGGCAGGACCGGGGAGCTGTTTTTT

D gene: TRBD2
V gene: TRBV20-1
J gene: TRBJ2-1
clone size: many
CDR3 protein: CSATLRDYLINEQFF
CDR3 DNA: TGCAGTGCTACCCTCCGGGACTACCTTATCAATGAGCAGTTCTTC

D gene: TRBD1
V gene: TRBV6-1
J gene: TRBJ2-5
clone size: NA
CDR3 protein: CASRRTGVETQYF
CDR3 DNA: TGTGCCAGCAGGCGAACAGGGGTAGAGACCCAGTACTTC

D gene: NA
V gene: TRBV11-2
J gene: TRBJ2-4
clone size: many
CDR3 protein: CASSLSGRENIQYF
CDR3 DNA: TGTGCCAGCAGCTTATCCGGCAGGGAAAACATTCAGTACTTC

D gene: TRBD1
V gene: TRBV7-2
J gene: TRBJ1-6
clone size: NA
CDR3 protein: CASSPRGTDNSPLHF
CDR3 DNA: TGTGCCAGCAGTCCCCGCGGGACAGATAATTCACCCCTCCACTTT

D gene: NA
V gene: TRBV4-3
J gene: TRBJ2-2
clone size: many
CDR3 protein: CASSRRTGPPATGELFF
CDR3 DNA: TGCGCCAGCAGCCGTCGGACGGGACCACCAGCCACCGGGGAGCTGTTTTTT

D gene: NA
V gene: TRBV19
J gene: TRBJ1-2
clone size: NA
CDR3 protein: CASSILDSFTF
CDR3 DNA: TGTGCCAGTAGTATTCTGGACAGCTTTACCTTC

D gene: NA
V gene: TRBV6-1
J gene: TRBJ1-3
clone size: many
CDR3 protein: CASSERNTIYF
CDR3 DNA: TGTGCCAGCAGTGAAAGAAACACCATATATTTT

D gene: NA
V gene: TRBV29-1
J gene: TRBJ2-7
clone size: many
CDR3 protein: CSVLVGALEQYF
CDR3 DNA: TGCAGCGTTTTGGTGGGAGCACTCGAGCAGTACTTC

D gene: NA
V gene: TRBV4-2
J gene: TRBJ2-2
clone size: few
CDR3 protein: CASSQDPGHTINTGELFF
CDR3 DNA: TGTGCCAGCAGCCAAGACCCGGGGCACACAATTAACACCGGGGAGCTGTTTTTT

D gene: TRBD2
V gene: TRBV11-2
J gene: TRBJ2-3
clone size: many
CDR3 protein: CASSPFAGTSGITDTQYF
CDR3 DNA: TGTGCCAGCAGCCCTTTTGCGGGGACTAGCGGGATCACAGATACGCAGTATTTT

D gene: TRBD2
V gene: TRBV10-3
J gene: TRBJ2-1
clone size: many
CDR3 protein: CAISESGPTSGSLLDEQFF
CDR3 DNA: TGTGCCATCAGTGAGTCTGGTCCCACTAGCGGCTCACTCCTCGATGAGCAGTTCTTC

D gene: NA
V gene: TRBV3-1
J gene: TRBJ2-7
clone size: many
CDR3 protein: CASSQGGRRYEQYF
CDR3 DNA: TGTGCCAGCAGCCAAGGAGGCAGACGCTACGAGCAGTACTTC

D gene: NA
V gene: TRBV20-1
J gene: TRBJ2-5
clone size: many
CDR3 protein: CSASRDIGQETQYF
CDR3 DNA: TGCAGTGCTAGTCGGGACATAGGACAAGAGACCCAGTACTTC

D gene: NA
V gene: TRBV15
J gene: TRBJ1-1
clone size: many
CDR3 protein: CATRAHKTVGTEAFF
CDR3 DNA: TGTGCCACCAGAGCTCACAAGACAGTTGGGACTGAAGCTTTCTTT

D gene: TRBD2
V gene: TRBV6-2/TRBV6-3
J gene: TRBJ2-7
clone size: few
CDR3 protein: CASSSQGRGSYEQYF
CDR3 DNA: TGTGCCAGCAGCTCCCAAGGGAGGGGATCCTACGAGCAGTACTTC

D gene: NA
V gene: TRBV6-1
J gene: TRBJ1-6
clone size: few
CDR3 protein: CASSPTGTAITNSPLHF
CDR3 DNA: TGTGCCAGCAGCCCCACCGGGACGGCGATTACCAATTCACCCCTCCACTTT

D gene: TRBD2
V gene: TRBV7-6
J gene: TRBJ2-5
clone size: many
CDR3 protein: CASSSRTSGSRETQYF
CDR3 DNA: TGTGCCAGCAGCTCCCGGACTAGCGGGAGTAGGGAGACCCAGTACTTC

D gene: NA
V gene: TRBV4-3
J gene: TRBJ2-7
clone size: many
CDR3 protein: CASSQDKTGSLGEQYF
CDR3 DNA: TGCGCCAGCAGCCAAGATAAAACGGGGTCCCTGGGCGAGCAGTACTTC

D gene: NA
V gene: TRBV7-9
J gene: TRBJ2-5
clone size: few
CDR3 protein: CASTGHPGLQETQYF
CDR3 DNA: TGTGCCAGCACCGGACACCCGGGCTTACAAGAGACCCAGTACTTC

D gene: NA
V gene: TRBV20-1
J gene: TRBJ1-1
clone size: many
CDR3 protein: CSASYGPNTEAFF
CDR3 DNA: TGCAGTGCTTCATACGGACCGAACACTGAAGCTTTCTTT

D gene: TRBD1
V gene: TRBV12-3/TRBV12-4
J gene: TRBJ1-2
clone size: many
CDR3 protein: CASSLGTDRGGYTF
CDR3 DNA: TGTGCCAGCAGTTTAGGGACCGACAGGGGAGGCTACACCTTC

D gene: TRBD2
V gene: TRBV4-1
J gene: TRBJ2-3
clone size: many
CDR3 protein: CASRDGRGTDTQYF
CDR3 DNA: TGCGCCAGCAGGGACGGGAGGGGAACAGATACGCAGTATTTT

D gene: NA
V gene: TRBV4-3
J gene: TRBJ1-2
clone size: many
CDR3 protein: CASSQDGTSNYGYTF
CDR3 DNA: TGCGCCAGCAGCCAAGATGGGACATCAAACTATGGCTACACCTTC

D gene: NA
V gene: TRBV25-1
J gene: TRBJ2-7
clone size: many
CDR3 protein: CASSSRMGVSYEQYF
CDR3 DNA: TGTGCCAGCAGTTCGCGTATGGGTGTATCCTACGAGCAGTACTTC

D gene: NA
V gene: TRBV11-2
J gene: TRBJ2-7
clone size: NA
CDR3 protein: CASHAPGRYEQYF
CDR3 DNA: TGTGCCAGCCACGCGCCAGGTCGCTACGAGCAGTACTTC

D gene: NA
V gene: TRBV19
J gene: TRBJ2-1
clone size: many
CDR3 protein: CASSIIQGRNEQFF
CDR3 DNA: TGTGCCAGTAGTATTATACAGGGTCGCAATGAGCAGTTCTTC

D gene: TRBD2
V gene: TRBV7-2
J gene: TRBJ2-3
clone size: many
CDR3 protein: CASSLVGSTSYTDTQYF
CDR3 DNA: TGTGCCAGCAGCTTAGTAGGTTCGACTAGCTACACAGATACGCAGTATTTT